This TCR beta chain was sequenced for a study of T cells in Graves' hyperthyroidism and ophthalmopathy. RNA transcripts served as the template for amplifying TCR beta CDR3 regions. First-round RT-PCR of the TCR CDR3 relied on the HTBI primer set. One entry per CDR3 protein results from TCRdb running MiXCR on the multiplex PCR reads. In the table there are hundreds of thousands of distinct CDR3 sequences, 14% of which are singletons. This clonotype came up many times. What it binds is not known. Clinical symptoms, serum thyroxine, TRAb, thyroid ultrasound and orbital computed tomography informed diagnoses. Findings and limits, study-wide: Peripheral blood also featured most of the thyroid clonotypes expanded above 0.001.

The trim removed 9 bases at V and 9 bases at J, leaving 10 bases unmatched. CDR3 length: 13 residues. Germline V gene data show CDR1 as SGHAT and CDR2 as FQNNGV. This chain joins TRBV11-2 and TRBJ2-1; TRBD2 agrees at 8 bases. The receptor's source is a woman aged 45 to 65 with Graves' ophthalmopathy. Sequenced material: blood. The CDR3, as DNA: TGTGCCAGTACGGGACTAGGGGGAAGTGAGCAGTTCTTC. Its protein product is CASTGLGGSEQFF.